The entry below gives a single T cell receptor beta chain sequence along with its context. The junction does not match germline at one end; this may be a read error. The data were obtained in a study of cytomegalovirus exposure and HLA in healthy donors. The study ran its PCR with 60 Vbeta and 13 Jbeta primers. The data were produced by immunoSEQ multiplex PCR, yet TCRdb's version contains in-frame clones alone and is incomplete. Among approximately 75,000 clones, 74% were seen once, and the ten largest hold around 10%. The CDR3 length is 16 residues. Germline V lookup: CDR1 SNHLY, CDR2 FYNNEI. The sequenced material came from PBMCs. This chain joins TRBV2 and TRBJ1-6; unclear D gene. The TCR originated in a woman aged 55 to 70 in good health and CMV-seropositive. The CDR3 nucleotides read TGTGCCAGCAGGGAAGGGTCTAGCTCCTATAATTCACCCCTCCACTTT. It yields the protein CASREGSSSYNSPLHF.